The T cell receptor beta chain described here comes from a study of lymphopenia after photon versus proton radiotherapy. Regarding the study as a whole: Post-nadir diversity loss with photons came from oligoclonal expansion, particularly CD8+ Temra cells. Proton therapy kept repertoires fairly stable, unlike photons, which gained effector/memory cells. A bigger post-nadir fall in TCR diversity correlated inversely with survival time in deceased patients. Authors raise, but do not show, better survival with proton therapy.

TCRdb keeps only in-frame clones here, not all; method: immunoSEQ multiplex PCR. The sample has 50,000 to 60,000 clones, 92% seen once; the top ten hold more than 15%. Losses at the gene ends were 0 bases for V and 4 bases for J; bases not matched to a gene: 0. Germline V gene sequence: CDR1 SGHAT, CDR2 FQNNGV. This CDR3 has 15 amino acids. About this clone itself: Its antigen is as yet unknown.

The starting material was peripheral blood, obtained from a patient treated with photon-based radiotherapy. The genes are TRBV11-2 and TRBJ2-5; 12 bases line up with TRBD1. The clonotype was recovered from a woman in her forties with cholangiocarcinoma. CDR3 amino acids: CASSLEGQGAETQYF. The CDR3 bases are TGTGCCAGCAGCTTAGAGGGACAGGGGGCAGAGACCCAGTACTTC.